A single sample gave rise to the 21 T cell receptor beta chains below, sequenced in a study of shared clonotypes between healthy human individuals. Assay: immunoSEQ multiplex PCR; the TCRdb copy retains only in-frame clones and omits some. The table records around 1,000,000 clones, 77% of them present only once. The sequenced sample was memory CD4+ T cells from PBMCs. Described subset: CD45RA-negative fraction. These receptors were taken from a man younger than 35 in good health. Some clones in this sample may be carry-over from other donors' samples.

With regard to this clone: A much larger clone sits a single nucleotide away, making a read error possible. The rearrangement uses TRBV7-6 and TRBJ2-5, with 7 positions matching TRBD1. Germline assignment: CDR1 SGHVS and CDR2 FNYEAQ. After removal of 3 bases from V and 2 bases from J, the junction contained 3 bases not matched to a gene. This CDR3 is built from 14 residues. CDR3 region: CASSLGTAQETQYF. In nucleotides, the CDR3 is TGTGCCAGCAGCTTGGGGACAGCACAAGAGACCCAGTACTTC.

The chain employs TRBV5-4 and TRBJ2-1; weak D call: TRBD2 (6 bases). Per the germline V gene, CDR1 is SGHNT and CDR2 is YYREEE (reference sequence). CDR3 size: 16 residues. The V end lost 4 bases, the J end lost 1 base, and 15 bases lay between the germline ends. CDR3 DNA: TGTGCCAGCAGCCGTAATCTAGCGCTATCCTACAATGAGCAGTTCTTC. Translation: CASSRNLALSYNEQFF. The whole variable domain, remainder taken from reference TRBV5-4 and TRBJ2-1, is ETGVTQSPTHLIKTRGQQVTLRCSSQSGHNTVSWYQQALGQGPQFIFQYYREEENGRGNFPPRFSGLQFPNYSSELNVNALELDDSALYLCASSRNLALSYNEQFFGPGTRLTVL.

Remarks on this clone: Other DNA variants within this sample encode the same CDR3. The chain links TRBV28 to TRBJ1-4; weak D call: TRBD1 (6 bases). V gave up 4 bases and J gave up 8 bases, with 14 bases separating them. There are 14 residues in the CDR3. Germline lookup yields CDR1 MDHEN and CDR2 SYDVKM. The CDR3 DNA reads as TGTGCCAGCAGTTCCCCGGGAGGGGGGGAAAAACTGTTTTTT. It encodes CASSSPGGGEKLFF. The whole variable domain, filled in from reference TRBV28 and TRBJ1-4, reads DVKVTQSSRYLVKRTGEKVFLECVQDMDHENMFWYRQDPGLGLRLIYFSYDVKMKEKGDIPEGYSVSREKKERFSLILESASTNQTSMYLCASSSPGGGEKLFFGSGTQLSVL.

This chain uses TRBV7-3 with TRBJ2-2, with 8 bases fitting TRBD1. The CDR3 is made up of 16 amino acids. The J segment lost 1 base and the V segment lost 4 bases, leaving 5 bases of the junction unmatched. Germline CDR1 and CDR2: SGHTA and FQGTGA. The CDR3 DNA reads TGTGCCAGCAGCTCTGGACAGGGTAGGAACACCGGGGAGCTGTTTTTT. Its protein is CASSSGQGRNTGELFF.

The CDR3 coding sequence is TGTGCCAGCAGTTTGGTGAGGACCGGGGAGCTGTTTTTT. It codes for CASSLVRTGELFF. This chain uses TRBV27 with TRBJ2-2; no clear D gene. CDR3 length: 13 amino acids. With 3 bases removed from V and 5 bases from J, the gap between germline ends came to 7 bases. CDR1 is MNHEY, CDR2 SMNVEV, per germline (reference sequence).

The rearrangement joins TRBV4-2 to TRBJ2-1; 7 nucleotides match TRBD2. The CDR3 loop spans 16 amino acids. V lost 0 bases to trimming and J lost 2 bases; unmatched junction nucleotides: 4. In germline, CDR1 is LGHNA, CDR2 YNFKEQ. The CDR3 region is CASSQEAGLTYNEQFF. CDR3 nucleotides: TGTGCCAGCAGCCAAGAAGCGGGATTAACCTACAATGAGCAGTTCTTC.

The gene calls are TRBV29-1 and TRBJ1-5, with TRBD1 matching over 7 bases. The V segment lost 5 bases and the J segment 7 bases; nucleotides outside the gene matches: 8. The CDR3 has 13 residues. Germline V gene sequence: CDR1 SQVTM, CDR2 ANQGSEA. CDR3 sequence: CSVRDSLLQPQHF. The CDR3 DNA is TGCAGCGTTAGGGACAGCCTTTTACAGCCCCAGCATTTT.

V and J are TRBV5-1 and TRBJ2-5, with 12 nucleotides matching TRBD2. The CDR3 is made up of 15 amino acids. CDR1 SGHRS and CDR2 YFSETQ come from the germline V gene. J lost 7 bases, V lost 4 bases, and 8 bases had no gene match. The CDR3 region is CASSGPGLAGGTQYF. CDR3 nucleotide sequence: TGCGCCAGCAGCGGGCCGGGACTAGCGGGTGGGACCCAGTACTTC.

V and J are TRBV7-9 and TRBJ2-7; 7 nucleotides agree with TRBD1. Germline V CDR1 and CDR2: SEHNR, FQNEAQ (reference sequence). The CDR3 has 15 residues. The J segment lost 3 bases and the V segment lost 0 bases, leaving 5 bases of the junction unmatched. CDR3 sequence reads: CASSLASQGFYEQYF. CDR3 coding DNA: TGTGCCAGCAGCTTAGCATCACAGGGGTTCTACGAGCAGTACTTC.

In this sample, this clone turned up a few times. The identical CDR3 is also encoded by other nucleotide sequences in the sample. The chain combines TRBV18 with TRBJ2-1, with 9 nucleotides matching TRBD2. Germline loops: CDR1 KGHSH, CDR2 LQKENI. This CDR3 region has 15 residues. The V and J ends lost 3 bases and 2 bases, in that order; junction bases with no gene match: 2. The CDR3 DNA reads TGTGCCAGCTCACCGACTAGCGGCACCTACAATGAGCAGTTCTTC. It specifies CASSPTSGTYNEQFF.

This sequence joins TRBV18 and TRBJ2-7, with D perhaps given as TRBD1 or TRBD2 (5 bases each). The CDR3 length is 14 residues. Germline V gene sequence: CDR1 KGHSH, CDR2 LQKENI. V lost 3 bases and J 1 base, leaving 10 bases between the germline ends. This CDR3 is CASSPLGPSYEQYF. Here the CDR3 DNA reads TGTGCCAGCTCACCCTTGGGACCTTCCTACGAGCAGTACTTC.

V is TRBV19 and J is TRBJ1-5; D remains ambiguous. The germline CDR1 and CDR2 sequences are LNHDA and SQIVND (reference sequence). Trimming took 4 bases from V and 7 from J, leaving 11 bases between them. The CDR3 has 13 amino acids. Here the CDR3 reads CASSRPNQQPQHF. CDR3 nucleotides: TGTGCCAGTAGTAGGCCCAATCAGCAGCCCCAGCATTTT. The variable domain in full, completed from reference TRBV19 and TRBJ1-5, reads DGGITQSPKYLFRKEGQNVTLSCEQNLNHDAMYWYRQDPGQGLRLIYYSQIVNDFQKGDIAEGYSVSREKKESFPLTVTSAQKNPTAFYLCASSRPNQQPQHFGDGTRLSIL.

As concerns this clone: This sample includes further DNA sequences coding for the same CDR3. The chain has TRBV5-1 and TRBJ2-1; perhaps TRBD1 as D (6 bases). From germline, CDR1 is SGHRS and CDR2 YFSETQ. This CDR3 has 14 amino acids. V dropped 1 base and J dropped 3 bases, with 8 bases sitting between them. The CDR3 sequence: CASSLRGNYNEQFF. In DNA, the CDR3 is TGCGCCAGCAGCTTGAGGGGGAACTACAATGAGCAGTTCTTC.

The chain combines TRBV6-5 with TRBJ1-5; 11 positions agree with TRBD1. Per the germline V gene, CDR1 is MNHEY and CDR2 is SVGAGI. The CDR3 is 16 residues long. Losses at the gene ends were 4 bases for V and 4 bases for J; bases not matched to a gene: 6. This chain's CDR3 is CASSFRGTGGNQPQHF. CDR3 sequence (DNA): TGTGCCAGCAGTTTCCGGGGGACAGGGGGTAATCAGCCCCAGCATTTT.

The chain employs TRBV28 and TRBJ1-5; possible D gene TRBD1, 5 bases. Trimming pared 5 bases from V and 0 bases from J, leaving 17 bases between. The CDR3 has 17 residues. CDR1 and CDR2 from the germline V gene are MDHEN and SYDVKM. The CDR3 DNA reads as TGTGCCAGCAGTGGGGACGCAACGACGGATAGCAATCAGCCCCAGCATTTT. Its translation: CASSGDATTDSNQPQHF.

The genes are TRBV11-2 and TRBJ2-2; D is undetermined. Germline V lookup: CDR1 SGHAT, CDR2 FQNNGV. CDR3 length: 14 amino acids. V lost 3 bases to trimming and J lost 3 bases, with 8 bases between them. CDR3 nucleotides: TGTGCCAGCAGCTTTACGGCCCACACCGGGGAGCTGTTTTTT. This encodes CASSFTAHTGELFF.

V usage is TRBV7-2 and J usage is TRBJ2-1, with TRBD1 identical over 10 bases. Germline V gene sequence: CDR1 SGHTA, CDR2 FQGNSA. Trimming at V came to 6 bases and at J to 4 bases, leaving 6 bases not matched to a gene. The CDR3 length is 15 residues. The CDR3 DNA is TGTGCCAGCAGTCCTCGGACAGGGGGATACAATGAGCAGTTCTTC. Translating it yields CASSPRTGGYNEQFF.

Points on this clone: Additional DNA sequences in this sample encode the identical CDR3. In DNA form, the CDR3 reads TGCGCCAGCAGCTTGGGGCTAGCGGGGTACAATGAGCAGTTCTTC. This encodes CASSLGLAGYNEQFF. The J gene is TRBJ2-1, the V gene TRBV5-1; 9 positions match TRBD2. The CDR3 is 15 residues long. CDR1 is SGHRS and CDR2 is YFSETQ in the germline V gene. Trimming took 0 bases from V and 4 from J; bases not matched to a gene: 2.

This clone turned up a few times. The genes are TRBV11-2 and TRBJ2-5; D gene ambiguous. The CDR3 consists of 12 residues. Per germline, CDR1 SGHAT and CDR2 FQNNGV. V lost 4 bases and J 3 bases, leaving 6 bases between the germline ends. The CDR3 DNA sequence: TGTGCCAGCAGCTATGAGGAAGAGACCCAGTACTTC. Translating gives CASSYEEETQYF. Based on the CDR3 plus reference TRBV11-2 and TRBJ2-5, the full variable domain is EAGVAQSPRYKIIEKRQSVAFWCNPISGHATLYWYQQILGQGPKLLIQFQNNGVVDDSQLPKDRFSAERLKGVDSTLKIQPAKLEDSAVYLCASSYEEETQYFGPGTRLLVL.

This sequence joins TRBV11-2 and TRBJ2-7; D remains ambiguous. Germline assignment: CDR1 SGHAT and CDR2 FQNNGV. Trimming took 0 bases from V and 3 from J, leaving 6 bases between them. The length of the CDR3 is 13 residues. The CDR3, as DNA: TGTGCCAGCAGCTTAGACACTGTCTACGAGCAGTACTTC. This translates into CASSLDTVYEQYF.

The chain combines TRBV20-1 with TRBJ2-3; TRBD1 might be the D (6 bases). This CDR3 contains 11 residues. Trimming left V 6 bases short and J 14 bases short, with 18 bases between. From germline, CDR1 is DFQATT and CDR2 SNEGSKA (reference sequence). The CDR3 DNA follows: TGCAGTGCCTCCGGGACACCCCAGAGGTATTTT. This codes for CSASGTPQRYF.